A selection of T cell receptor beta chains follows, all from one sample in a study of response to subunit inactivated influenza vaccine. One entry per CDR3 protein, called by TCRdb with MiXCR from the RT-PCR reads. The sample includes 500,000 to 550,000 distinct CDR3 sequences, around 8% seen only once; the top ten take about an eighth. Sequencing was performed on PBMCs from blood, taken about 24 months after vaccination. Receptors originate from a man aged 50 to 69 who received an inactivated influenza vaccine. CDR3s include the opening cysteine and the closing phenylalanine or tryptophan. Each record gives: D gene, J gene, V gene, clone size, CDR3 DNA, CDR3 protein. A D gene is named only where the DNA matches it firmly. Clone size is given for some rows only: seen once, a few or many times, or a class if the clone is expanded.

>-|TRBJ2-7|TRBV5-1|many
TGCGCCAGCCCTTCCGGTCCCCCGGGGAGCTACGAGCAGTACTTC
CASPSGPPGSYEQYF
>-|TRBJ2-2|TRBV4-1|few
TGCGCCAGCAGCCAAGAGCCTGACACCGGGGAGCTGTTTTTT
CASSQEPDTGELFF
>-|TRBJ1-5|TRBV28|few
TGTGCCAGCACGAATACATATGGCAATCAGCCCCAGCATTTT
CASTNTYGNQPQHF
>TRBD2|TRBJ2-3|TRBV12-3/TRBV12-4|many
TGTGCCAGCAGTTCCAGACTAGCGGAGCTTTATACGCAGTATTTT
CASSSRLAELYTQYF
>TRBD2|TRBJ2-7|TRBV7-2|few
TGTGCCAGCAGCTTTACCCTAGCGGGAGCCTACGAGCAGTACTTC
CASSFTLAGAYEQYF
>-|TRBJ1-4|TRBV7-2|many
TGTGCCAGCAGCTCCCGCGGAGGGAGTAATGAAAAACTGTTTTTT
CASSSRGGSNEKLFF
>-|TRBJ2-2|TRBV5-4|few
TGTGCCAGCAGCTTGGGGTCCGCCTCGCTTCGAAGGGAGCTGTTTTTT
CASSLGSASLRRELFF
>TRBD2|TRBJ2-3|TRBV10-3|-
TGTGCCATCAGCCATCTAGCGGGAGGAGGAGGGGATACGCAGTATTTT
CAISHLAGGGGDTQYF
>TRBD2|TRBJ2-1|TRBV4-3|-
TGCGCCAGCAGCCAAGATGTTCCAGCGGGAGTGGGCAATGAGCAGTTCTTC
CASSQDVPAGVGNEQFF
>-|TRBJ1-6|TRBV27|many
TGTGCCAGCAGTTTTTTGTCTACCATGGGGAATTCACCCCTCCACTTT
CASSFLSTMGNSPLHF
>-|TRBJ2-5|TRBV20-1|-
TGCAGTGCTAGAGTTAGTAGCGGTAGTGAGACCCAGTACTTC
CSARVSSGSETQYF
>TRBD2|TRBJ2-5|TRBV12-3/TRBV12-4|many
TGTGCCAGCAGTGGACTAGCGGGAGGATTGGAGACCCAGTACTTC
CASSGLAGGLETQYF
>-|TRBJ2-1|TRBV30|few
TGTGCCTGGATAAAAGGACACGGTGGGAATGAGCAGTTCTTC
CAWIKGHGGNEQFF
>TRBD1|TRBJ2-1|TRBV28|many
TGTGCCAGCAGCGAGCTGGGACAGGGGTCCTACAATGAGCAGTTCTTC
CASSELGQGSYNEQFF
>-|TRBJ1-4|TRBV15|few
TGTGCCACCAGCAGATCTTGGAGGAAGGAACTGTTTTTT
CATSRSWRKELFF
>-|TRBJ2-3|TRBV11-2|many
TGTGCCAGCAGCTTAGGGTCCCGCCCGGATACGCAGTATTTT
CASSLGSRPDTQYF
>TRBD2|TRBJ2-1|TRBV4-3|-
TGCGCCAGCAGCCAAGATGGGCCTAGCGGGGGGAACAATGAGCAGTTCTTC
CASSQDGPSGGNNEQFF
>-|TRBJ2-2|TRBV27|-
TGTGCCAGCAGTTTCCAGACAGGACACACCGGGGAGCTGTTTTTT
CASSFQTGHTGELFF
>TRBD2|TRBJ2-1|TRBV10-3|-
TGTGCCATCAGCCAAACTGTCCGCTCGACTAGCGGAATCTACAATGAGCAGTTCTTC
CAISQTVRSTSGIYNEQFF
>-|TRBJ1-5|TRBV6-1|-
TGTGCCAGCAGTCCCGGGACCTATAGCAATCAGCCCCAGCATTTT
CASSPGTYSNQPQHF
>-|TRBJ2-5|TRBV6-1|few
TGTGCCAGCAGTGGAAAGGGACAATCTGCGGAGACCCAGTACTTC
CASSGKGQSAETQYF
>TRBD1|TRBJ1-1|TRBV5-1|many
TGCGCCAGCAGCGTAAAGGGACAGGGCCTCGCTGAAGCTTTCTTT
CASSVKGQGLAEAFF
>-|TRBJ1-4|TRBV20-1|-
TGCAGTGCGGGGAGAGGATTGGATGAAAAACTGTTTTTT
CSAGRGLDEKLFF
>-|TRBJ2-7|TRBV5-6|-
TGTGCCAGCAGCACGGTCTCTGCTGAGCAGTACTTC
CASSTVSAEQYF
>-|TRBJ1-5|TRBV6-5|many
TGTGCCAGCAGTTACGGTAGGGGGAATAGTCAGCCCCAGCATTTT
CASSYGRGNSQPQHF
>TRBD1|TRBJ2-3|TRBV10-3|many
TGTGCCATCAGCGGACAGGGATGGGCAGATACGCAGTATTTT
CAISGQGWADTQYF
>-|TRBJ2-3|TRBV18|-
TGTGCCAGCTCTCACGGAACAGGGACAGATACGCAGTATTTT
CASSHGTGTDTQYF
>-|TRBJ1-1|TRBV2|-
TGTGCCAGCAGTTGGCGGCGTGAAGCTTTCTTT
CASSWRREAFF
>TRBD1|TRBJ2-5|TRBV5-6|-
TGTGCCAGCAGCTCCATGACAGGGAAATTGGCCCAGTACTTC
CASSSMTGKLAQYF
>TRBD1|TRBJ2-7|TRBV7-9|-
TGTGCCAGCAGTTGGACCCGACAGGGCTACGAGCAGTACTTC
CASSWTRQGYEQYF
>TRBD1|TRBJ2-7|TRBV3-1|many
TGTGCCAGCAGCCTAGTCGGGACAGGGACCTACGAGCAGTACTTC
CASSLVGTGTYEQYF
>-|TRBJ2-7|TRBV29-1|many
TGCAGCGTTGAAGAGACACTTTCGGGCGAGCAGTACTTC
CSVEETLSGEQYF